This TCR beta chain was recorded in a study of shared clonotypes between healthy human individuals. The CDR3 extends over 15 amino acids. The V gene's germline CDR1 is MGHRA and CDR2 YSYEKL. Trimming took 4 bases from V and 3 from J; bases not matched to a gene: 5. The protocol was immunoSEQ multiplex PCR, while the TCRdb copy is restricted to in-frame clones and leaves out a portion. The repertoire holds approximately 740,000 clones, with over 65% as singletons. The sequencing input was memory CD4+ T cells sorted from blood. Subset given: CD45RA-negative fraction. The receptor was derived from a woman in her thirties in good health. The chain combines TRBV4-1 with TRBJ2-7; 11 positions agree with TRBD2. CDR3: CASSLPTSGNYEQYF. The CDR3 DNA follows: TGCGCCAGCAGCCTCCCGACTAGCGGGAACTACGAGCAGTACTTC.